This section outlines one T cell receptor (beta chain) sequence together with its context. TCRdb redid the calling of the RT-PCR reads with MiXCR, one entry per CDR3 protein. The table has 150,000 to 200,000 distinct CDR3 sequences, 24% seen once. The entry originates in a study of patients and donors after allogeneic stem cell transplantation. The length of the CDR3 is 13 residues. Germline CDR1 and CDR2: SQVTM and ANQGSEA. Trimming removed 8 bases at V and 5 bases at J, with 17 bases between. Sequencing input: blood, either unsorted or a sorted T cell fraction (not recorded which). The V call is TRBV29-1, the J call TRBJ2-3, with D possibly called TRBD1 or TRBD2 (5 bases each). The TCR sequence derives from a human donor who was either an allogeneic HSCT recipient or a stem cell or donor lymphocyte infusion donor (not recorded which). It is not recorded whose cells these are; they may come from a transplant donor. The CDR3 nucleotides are TGCAGCTACCATTCAATGGGGGAAGATACGCAGTATTTT. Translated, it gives CSYHSMGEDTQYF.